Below are 16 T cell receptor beta chains sequenced from a single sample in a study of identical twins. One entry per CDR3 protein, called by TCRdb with MiXCR from the 5' RACE reads. The sample records approximately 210,000 distinct CDR3 sequences, around a sixth being singletons. The sample was also reused in another study, on T cells expressing NK-cell markers.

Sequencing was carried out using CD8+ T cells sorted from blood. The receptor set was obtained from a woman between 18 and 30 years old in good health.

This clonotype was picked up many times. This chain uses TRBV7-2 with TRBJ2-5; perhaps TRBD2 as D (5 bases). The CDR3 extends over 14 amino acids. Per the germline V gene, CDR1 is SGHTA and CDR2 is FQGNSA. The germline V and J ends were trimmed by 2 bases and 5 bases, with 12 bases remaining between them. DNA for the CDR3: TGTGCCAGCAGCTTATTACGGGGTCGTGAGACCCAGTACTTC. It encodes CASSLLRGRETQYF.

J is TRBJ2-7 and V is TRBV11-2, with TRBD2 identical over 7 bases. Germline V CDR1 and CDR2: SGHAT, FQNNGV. The junction had 12 bases not matched to a gene; V was cut back by 5 bases and J by 2 bases. This CDR3 is 16 amino acids long. This chain's CDR3 is CASSPYSGFVTYEQYF. The CDR3 nucleotides read TGTGCCAGCAGCCCATATAGCGGGTTTGTGACCTACGAGCAGTACTTC. The entire variable domain, with the rest obtained from reference TRBV11-2 and TRBJ2-7, is as follows: EAGVAQSPRYKIIEKRQSVAFWCNPISGHATLYWYQQILGQGPKLLIQFQNNGVVDDSQLPKDRFSAERLKGVDSTLKIQPAKLEDSAVYLCASSPYSGFVTYEQYFGPGTRLTVT.

The chain uses TRBV5-1 and TRBJ2-3, with 14 bases that match TRBD2. CDR1 and CDR2 (germline): SGHRS, YFSETQ. The CDR3 has 19 amino acids. With 4 bases clipped from V and 6 bases from J, the junction kept 16 bases outside the gene matches. The CDR3, as DNA: TGCGCCAGCAGCAACGTACCCCACACGGGACTAGCGGGGGCCGATACGCAGTATTTT. Amino acids: CASSNVPHTGLAGADTQYF.

This clonotype was counted many times. The chain combines TRBV11-3 with TRBJ1-2; D is possibly TRBD1 (6 bases). The germline V gene encodes CDR1 SGHNT and CDR2 YENEEA. The CDR3 extends over 14 amino acids. V was trimmed by 5 bases and J by 2 bases, leaving 12 bases between them. In nucleotides, the CDR3 is TGTGCCAGCAGCGAGCGGGGGGCGAACTATGGCTACACCTTC. Amino acids: CASSERGANYGYTF.

The V call is TRBV12-3 or TRBV12-4, the J call TRBJ1-1; D perhaps matches TRBD1 (5 bases). This CDR3 spans 13 amino acids. V lost 6 bases and J 11 bases, leaving 19 bases between the germline ends. CDR3 nucleotide sequence: TGTGCCAGCAGCCCTCCTACCGGGACCACGGCTTTCTTT. It yields the protein CASSPPTGTTAFF.

Many counts were recorded for this clonotype. The V and J genes are TRBV4-2 and TRBJ2-7; D unclear. Trimming pared 3 bases from V and 4 bases from J, leaving 16 bases between. The CDR3 consists of 15 residues. Germline CDR1 LGHNA, CDR2 YNFKEQ. The DNA for the CDR3 is TGTGCCAGCAGCCAGCCCCTGTCCAAAGGGTACGAGCAGTACTTC. It specifies CASSQPLSKGYEQYF.

V usage is TRBV6-1 and J usage is TRBJ2-2, with 7 bases lining up with TRBD1. Looked up from germline, CDR1 is MNHNS and CDR2 is SASEGT. CDR3 length: 14 amino acids. V shed 8 bases and J 6 bases; nucleotides not matched to a gene: 9. CDR3 DNA sequence: TGTGCCAGCTGGGACAGTCCGGCCGCCGGGGAGCTGTTTTTT. The encoded protein is CASWDSPAAGELFF.

The V gene is TRBV11-2, the J gene TRBJ2-3; unclear D gene. Trimming left V 3 bases short and J 4 bases short, with 11 bases between. Germline V lookup: CDR1 SGHAT, CDR2 FQNNGV. There are 14 residues in the CDR3. The CDR3 loop reads CASSFTDPADTQYF. DNA of the CDR3: TGTGCCAGCAGCTTTACAGATCCCGCAGATACGCAGTATTTT.

J is TRBJ2-3 and V is TRBV14, with TRBD2 identical over 7 bases. V was pared by 4 bases and J by 2 bases, with 15 bases of the junction left unmatched. The V gene's germline CDR1 is SGHDN and CDR2 FVKESK. This CDR3 comprises 18 residues. CDR3 coding DNA: TGTGCCAGCAGCCCGCTCCCGGCTAGCGGATGGTACACAGATACGCAGTATTTT. Amino acid sequence: CASSPLPASGWYTDTQYF.

The chain joins TRBV27 to TRBJ2-3; 8 bases match TRBD1. In germline, CDR1 is MNHEY, CDR2 SMNVEV (reference sequence). The length of the CDR3 is 15 residues. The ends lost 5 bases at V and 6 bases at J; junction bases unmatched: 10. The CDR3 loop is CASSPRDRLGDTQYF. In DNA, the CDR3 is TGTGCCAGCAGTCCGCGGGACAGGCTGGGGGATACGCAGTATTTT.

V is TRBV6-6 and J is TRBJ2-7; 12 bases fit TRBD2. The CDR3 covers 13 residues. CDR1 is MNHNY, CDR2 SVGAGI, per germline (reference sequence). The junction had 3 bases not matched to a gene; V was cut back by 7 bases and J by 5 bases. The CDR3 spells CASTLAGGNEQYF. The CDR3 DNA reads TGTGCCAGCACCCTAGCGGGAGGGAACGAGCAGTACTTC.

In this sample, this clonotype turned up many times. The chain has TRBV13 and TRBJ2-1; 10 bases map to TRBD2. The length of the CDR3 is 14 residues. The junction had 5 bases not matched to a gene; V was cut back by 6 bases and J by 6 bases. The germline V gene has CDR1 PRHDT and CDR2 FYEKMQ (reference sequence). The CDR3 region is CASSERTSGNEQFF. The CDR3, as DNA: TGTGCCAGCAGTGAACGGACTAGCGGCAATGAGCAGTTCTTC.

This clonotype has ten or more counts. The rearrangement links TRBV7-9 to TRBJ2-7; D uncertain. The CDR3 spans 13 residues. V was shortened by 5 bases and J by 0 bases, with 8 bases between the two germline ends. Germline V gene data show CDR1 as SEHNR and CDR2 as FQNEAQ (reference sequence). CDR3 loop: CASSPPPSYEQYF. The CDR3 DNA reads as TGTGCCAGCAGCCCTCCCCCCTCCTACGAGCAGTACTTC.

Only a few counts were recorded for this clonotype. The rearrangement joins TRBV20-1 to TRBJ1-5, with D uncertain. The CDR3 is 12 residues long. Germline values: CDR1 DFQATT, CDR2 SNEGSKA (reference sequence). The V end was cut by 6 bases, the J end by 4 bases, with 10 bases between. The DNA for the CDR3 is TGCAGTGCCATGGACGGGAATCAGCCCCAGCATTTT. Its protein product is CSAMDGNQPQHF.

The chain's CDR3 is CASSPSLGGFGDTQYF. As DNA, the CDR3 is TGTGCCAGCAGTCCCTCCCTAGGAGGTTTTGGGGATACGCAGTATTTT. The chain has TRBV6-1 and TRBJ2-3; TRBD2 is a possible D gene (5 bases). The CDR3 spans 16 residues. Germline V gives CDR1 MNHNS, CDR2 SASEGT. V lost 5 bases and J lost 6, with 21 bases in between.

This clonotype was seen more than once but under ten times. The CDR3 sequence: CASSVDRTSGRYPSSYNEQFF. The CDR3 DNA follows: TGTGCCAGCAGTGTCGACCGGACTAGCGGGAGGTACCCTAGCTCCTACAATGAGCAGTTCTTC. This rearrangement joins TRBV6-1 to TRBJ2-1; 14 nucleotides align to TRBD2. The germline V gene has CDR1 MNHNS and CDR2 SASEGT. This CDR3 is built from 21 residues. V dropped 4 bases and J dropped 0; count of bases not matched to a gene: 14.